Given below is one T cell receptor (beta chain) in context. Its antigen is unknown. Treatment: approximately 9-day PBMC culture with coronavirus spike peptide pools or control peptides (ViraFEST assay). Negative selection enriched CD4+ T cells from cultures at less than 11 days. The sample belongs to a study of vaccination and CD4 T cells after COVID-19. Scientists ran DNA taken from cultured CD4+ T cells through the Oncomine TCR Beta short-read assay for sequencing. TCRdb ran MiXCR on the PCR reads and lists one entry per CDR3 protein. The top ten clones hold about 20% of a sample with thousands of distinct CDR3 sequences, roughly half of them seen once. Germline V CDR1 and CDR2: GTSNPN, SVGIG (reference sequence). The CDR3 runs 14 residues. V trimming: 1 base; J trimming: 9 bases; junction bases outside the gene matches: 10.

The sample comprised CD4+ T cells from blood, cultured in vitro. The chain links TRBV30 to TRBJ1-2; 8 positions agree with TRBD1. The clonotype originates from a human donor who had recovered from COVID-19. This chain's CDR3 is CAWSALGTGGSYTF. The CDR3 DNA reads as TGTGCCTGGAGTGCCCTCGGTACAGGGGGAAGCTACACCTTC.